Below, one T cell receptor beta chain is given with its context. The antigen is unknown. The data are from a study of T-cell memory formation after mild COVID-19. TCRdb re-analysed the 5' RACE reads in MiXCR, keeping a single row per CDR3 protein. The sample includes approximately 500,000 distinct CDR3 sequences, around 25% of them seen just once. Study results and caveats: Several responding clones turned up in pre-infection memory, indicating that cross-reactive memory may have taken part. Researchers report contracting CD4+ clones mostly in CM and EM, with CD8+ clones in EMRA.

V dropped 9 bases and J dropped 5 bases, with 11 bases sitting between them. The CDR3 covers 11 residues. CDR1 and CDR2 (germline): SGHRS, YFSETQ. The chain carries TRBV5-1 and TRBJ2-5; no definite D call. Sequenced material: PBMCs or a T cell subset sorted from them (not recorded which). This TCR came from an adult woman who had mild COVID-19 (a few samples of this study predate the infection). Cell type and time point are not known. The DNA for the CDR3 is TGCGCCACTACGGATCGGGAGACCCAGTACTTC. Encoded protein: CATTDRETQYF.